One sample yielded the 13 T cell receptor beta chains listed below, sequenced in a study of T cell repertoires in cytomegalovirus infection. Their antigens remain unidentified. TCRdb called the reads again in MiXCR, with one record for every CDR3 protein. Of 640,000 or so distinct CDR3 sequences in the sample, around 31% were seen once. The source was cultured PBMCs, collected from culture after CMV antigen stimulation. These receptors were taken from a human donor in good health (CMV status not recorded). Some clones in this sample may be carry-over from other donors' samples.

This clonotype has a handful of counts. CDR3: CASSLWRGPQNNEQFF. The CDR3 DNA reads TGTGCCAGCAGCTTATGGCGGGGGCCTCAGAACAATGAGCAGTTCTTC. The V gene is TRBV7-9, the J gene TRBJ2-1; D may be TRBD2 (7 bases). CDR1 and CDR2 from the germline V gene are SEHNR and FQNEAQ (reference sequence). The CDR3 runs 16 residues. Trimming stripped 2 bases from V and 5 bases from J, with 16 bases between.

The chain is built from TRBV11-2 and TRBJ2-5; D might be TRBD1 (5 bases). This CDR3 spans 14 amino acids. Germline V lookup: CDR1 SGHAT, CDR2 FQNNGV. V was shortened by 2 bases and J by 1 base, with 8 bases between the two germline ends. The CDR3 coding sequence is TGTGCCAGCAGCTTACACAGGACCCAAGAGACCCAGTACTTC. It codes for CASSLHRTQETQYF.

This sequence joins TRBV5-1 and TRBJ2-7; 8 bases line up with TRBD1. Losses at the gene ends were 0 bases for V and 7 bases for J; bases not matched to a gene: 6. The CDR3 is 14 amino acids. Looked up from germline, CDR1 is SGHRS and CDR2 is YFSETQ. CDR3 protein: CASSLGQGSGEQYF. DNA of the CDR3: TGCGCCAGCAGCTTGGGACAGGGGAGCGGGGAGCAGTACTTC.

The V call is TRBV7-9, the J call TRBJ1-6; D uncertain. In germline, CDR1 is SEHNR, CDR2 FQNEAQ (reference sequence). This CDR3 is 13 amino acids long. Trimming cost V 1 base and J 9 bases, with 7 bases left between them. The CDR3 DNA reads as TGTGCCAGCAGCTTAGAAGGGAGTTCACCCCTCCACTTT. It specifies CASSLEGSSPLHF.

This clonotype was picked up many times. The genes are TRBV7-2 and TRBJ2-1; 11 positions agree with TRBD2. The germline gives CDR1 SGHTA, CDR2 FQGNSA. V was clipped by 5 bases and J by 7 bases; unmatched bases: 13. The CDR3 length is 17 residues. The CDR3 coding sequence is TGTGCCAGCAGCATCCCCTTAGCGGGGGGGGAGAGGAATGAGCAGTTCTTC. Its protein product is CASSIPLAGGERNEQFF.

The V and J genes are TRBV20-1 and TRBJ2-7, with 10 bases matching TRBD2. After removal of 4 bases from V and 3 bases from J, the junction contained 3 bases not matched to a gene. In germline, CDR1 is DFQATT, CDR2 SNEGSKA (reference sequence). This CDR3 spans 13 amino acids. The CDR3 reads CSATGTSVYEQYF. CDR3 DNA sequence: TGCAGTGCTACTGGGACTAGCGTCTACGAGCAGTACTTC.

The chain carries TRBV4-1 and TRBJ2-5, with D uncertain. Germline CDR1 reads MGHRA; CDR2 reads YSYEKL. CDR3 size: 14 residues. Trimming shortened V by 5 bases and J by 2 bases, and 12 bases separated the two germline ends. In DNA form, the CDR3 reads TGCGCCAGCAGCTTAAGACCAGGACAAGAGACCCAGTACTTC. It encodes CASSLRPGQETQYF.

The table lists this clonotype with a few counts. The chain uses TRBV15 and TRBJ2-7; the D call may be TRBD1 or TRBD2 (5 bases each). This CDR3 spans 15 amino acids. CDR1 is LNHNV and CDR2 is YYDKDF in the germline V gene (reference sequence). The V end lost 4 bases, the J end lost 1 base, and 14 bases lay between the germline ends. CDR3 sequence (DNA): TGTGCCACCAGCAACCCAGGGACGGGGTCCTACGAGCAGTACTTC. Amino acids: CATSNPGTGSYEQYF.

This chain connects TRBV11-2 to TRBJ2-5, with D possibly TRBD2 on 5 matching bases. Germline V gives CDR1 SGHAT, CDR2 FQNNGV. The CDR3 has 14 amino acids. V was trimmed by 5 bases and J by 4 bases, leaving 14 bases between them. DNA for the CDR3: TGTGCCAGCAGCCCACGGGGTTGGAGAGAGACCCAGTACTTC. Protein sequence: CASSPRGWRETQYF. The full variable domain, with the rest looked up from reference TRBV11-2 and TRBJ2-5, is EAGVAQSPRYKIIEKRQSVAFWCNPISGHATLYWYQQILGQGPKLLIQFQNNGVVDDSQLPKDRFSAERLKGVDSTLKIQPAKLEDSAVYLCASSPRGWRETQYFGPGTRLLVL.

This chain links TRBV5-5 with TRBJ2-1; D not certain. Trimming removed 4 bases at V and 4 bases at J, with 18 bases between. CDR3 length equals 16 residues. Germline CDR1 SGHKS, CDR2 YYEKEE (reference sequence). In DNA, the CDR3 is TGTGCCAGCAGCATGTGGAATCGGGCAAAATACAATGAGCAGTTCTTC. Translation gives CASSMWNRAKYNEQFF.

This clonotype appeared a few times. The chain is built from TRBV5-4 and TRBJ2-3; 8 bases are shared with TRBD2. The CDR3 covers 14 residues. Unmatched junction bases numbered 5, after V lost 4 bases and J lost 4 bases. CDR1 and CDR2 (germline): SGHNT, YYREEE (reference sequence). The CDR3 DNA sequence: TGTGCCAGCAGCCCGGGGACTAGTTCAGATACGCAGTATTTT. It specifies CASSPGTSSDTQYF.

The genes are TRBV28 and TRBJ2-3; 15 bases are shared with TRBD2. V was pared by 3 bases and J by 4 bases, with 8 bases of the junction left unmatched. This CDR3 has 18 amino acids. CDR1 is MDHEN and CDR2 is SYDVKM in the germline V gene. CDR3 protein: CASSLAGLAGGPSDTQYF. Written as DNA, the CDR3 is TGTGCCAGCAGTTTGGCCGGACTAGCGGGAGGGCCCTCAGATACGCAGTATTTT.

As regards this clonotype: It is likely a read error, because the conserved phenylalanine at the end of the CDR3 is missing. This sequence joins TRBV4-1 and TRBJ2-1; D remains ambiguous. Per the germline V gene, CDR1 is MGHRA and CDR2 is YSYEKL. The CDR3 runs to 15 residues. Trimming shortened V by 1 base and J by 0 bases, and 7 bases separated the two germline ends. The CDR3 loop reads CASSQGRSSYNEQFL. In nucleotides, the CDR3 is TGCGCCAGCAGCCAAGGTAGAAGCTCCTACAATGAGCAGTTCTTG.